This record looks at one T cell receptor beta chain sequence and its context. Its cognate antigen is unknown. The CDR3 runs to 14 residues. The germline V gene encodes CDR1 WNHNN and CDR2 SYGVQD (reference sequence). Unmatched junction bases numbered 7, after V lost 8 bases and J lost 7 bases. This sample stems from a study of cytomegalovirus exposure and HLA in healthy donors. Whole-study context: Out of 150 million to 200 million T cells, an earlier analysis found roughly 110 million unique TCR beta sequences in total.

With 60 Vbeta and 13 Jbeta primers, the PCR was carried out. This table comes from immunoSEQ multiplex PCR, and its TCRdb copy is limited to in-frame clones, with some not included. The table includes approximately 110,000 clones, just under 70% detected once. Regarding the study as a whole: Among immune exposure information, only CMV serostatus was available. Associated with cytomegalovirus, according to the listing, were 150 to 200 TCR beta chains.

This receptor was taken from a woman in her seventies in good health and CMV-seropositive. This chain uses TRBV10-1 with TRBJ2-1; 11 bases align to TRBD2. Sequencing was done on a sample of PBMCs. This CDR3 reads CASGGTSGGNEQFF. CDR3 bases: TGCGCCAGCGGGGGAACTAGCGGGGGAAATGAGCAGTTCTTC.